This entry describes one T cell receptor beta chain. Germline and junction disagree at one end, which may indicate a read error. This sample is part of a study of metastatic and nonmetastatic thyroid tumors. Study context: A comparison of repertoires was made across blood and tumor or nodule tissue from malignant and benign thyroid patients.

From germline, CDR1 is SGHRS and CDR2 YFSETQ. The CDR3 runs to 14 residues. The entire patient cohort was treatment-naive prior to thyroid surgery. TCRdb reanalyzed the PCR reads with MiXCR. This table has about 35,000 clones, about 29% appearing once. Sequenced: blood. The sequence came from a female donor with papillary thyroid cancer or a benign thyroid nodule (not recorded which). Some clones in this sample may be carry-over from other donors' samples. This rearrangement joins TRBV5-1 to TRBJ2-5; 8 positions match TRBD2. The CDR3 sequence is CASSSGGPVETQHF. The DNA of the CDR3 is TGCGCCAGCAGCTCGGGGGGGCCAGTAGAGACCCAGCACTTC.